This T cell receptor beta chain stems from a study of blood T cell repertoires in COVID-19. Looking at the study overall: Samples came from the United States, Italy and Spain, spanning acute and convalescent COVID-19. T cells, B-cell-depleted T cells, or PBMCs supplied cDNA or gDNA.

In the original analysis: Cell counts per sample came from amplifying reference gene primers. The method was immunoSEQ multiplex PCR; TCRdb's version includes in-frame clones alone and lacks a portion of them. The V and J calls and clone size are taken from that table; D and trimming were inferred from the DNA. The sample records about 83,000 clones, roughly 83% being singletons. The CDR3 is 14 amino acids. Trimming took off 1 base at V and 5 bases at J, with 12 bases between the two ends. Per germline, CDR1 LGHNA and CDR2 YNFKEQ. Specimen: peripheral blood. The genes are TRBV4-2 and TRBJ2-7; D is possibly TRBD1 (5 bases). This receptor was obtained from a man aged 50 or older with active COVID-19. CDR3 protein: CASSQAQVVNEQYF. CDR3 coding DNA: TGTGCCAGCAGCCAAGCACAGGTTGTAAACGAGCAGTACTTC.